These 6 T cell receptor beta chains share one sample of origin, sequenced in a study of shared clonotypes between healthy human individuals. CD45RO-negative, CCR7-selected cells formed the naive CD8 fraction, which excluded terminally differentiated effector memory CD45RA+ cells. Only in-frame clones appear in the TCRdb table, and some are missing; sequencing was by immunoSEQ multiplex PCR. There are millions of clones in the sample; under 95% occur only once, and under 2% lies in the top ten. Sequenced input: naive CD8+ T cells from PBMCs. These receptors all stem from a man aged 18 to 30 in good health. Some clones in this sample may be carry-over from other donors' samples.

The chain is built from TRBV6-5 and TRBJ2-7; 13 nucleotides align to TRBD2. The ends lost 9 bases at V and 2 bases at J; junction bases unmatched: 4. Germline V gene sequence: CDR1 MNHEY, CDR2 SVGAGI. CDR3 length: 14 residues. Here the CDR3 reads CASGTSGATYEQYF. The CDR3 DNA reads as TGTGCCAGTGGGACTAGCGGGGCAACCTACGAGCAGTACTTC.

The V and J genes are TRBV2 and TRBJ2-4, with D perhaps matching TRBD1 (6 bases). V lost 5 bases to trimming and J lost 0 bases, with 11 bases between them. Germline CDR1 SNHLY, CDR2 FYNNEI. CDR3 length equals 15 residues. For the CDR3, the DNA is TGTGCCAGCAGTACCGGGACACTAGCCAAAAACATTCAGTACTTC. Its translation: CASSTGTLAKNIQYF. Supplemented by reference TRBV2 and TRBJ2-4, the full variable domain reads EPEVTQTPSHQVTQMGQEVILRCVPISNHLYFYWYRQILGQKVEFLVSFYNNEISEKSEIFDDQFSVERPDGSNFTLKIRSTKLEDSAMYFCASSTGTLAKNIQYFGAGTRLSVL.

Comments on this clone: Other DNA sequences of this sample code for an identical CDR3. This chain uses TRBV9 with TRBJ2-7; the D is unclear. V lost 0 bases and J 1 base, leaving 8 bases between the germline ends. This CDR3 is 14 amino acids long. Germline-derived CDR1 and CDR2 are SGDLS and YYNGEE. CDR3 nucleotides: TGTGCCAGCAGCGTAGCTGTGGGTTCCTACGAGCAGTACTTC. Its protein product is CASSVAVGSYEQYF.

The V gene is TRBV5-1, the J gene TRBJ2-7; D may be TRBD1 (5 bases). V gave up 0 bases and J gave up 2 bases, with 12 bases separating them. The CDR3 consists of 15 residues. Germline lookup yields CDR1 SGHRS and CDR2 YFSETQ. The chain's CDR3 is CASSLEWGRTYEQYF. In DNA, the CDR3 is TGCGCCAGCAGCTTGGAGTGGGGCAGAACCTACGAGCAGTACTTC.

This clone appeared once. This rearrangement joins TRBV7-9 to TRBJ2-2, with a tentative D call TRBD2 (6 bases). This CDR3 is 16 amino acids long. V was shortened by 0 bases and J by 4 bases, with 12 bases between the two germline ends. The V gene's germline CDR1 is SEHNR and CDR2 FQNEAQ (reference sequence). The CDR3 DNA sequence: TGTGCCAGCAGCTTAGCGTCCGGGACTGTCACCGGGGAGCTGTTTTTT. Translated: CASSLASGTVTGELFF.

The rearrangement uses TRBV4-2 and TRBJ2-7; D perhaps matches TRBD2 (6 bases). Germline loops: CDR1 LGHNA, CDR2 YNFKEQ. Trimming removed 4 bases at V and 2 bases at J, with 15 bases between. The CDR3 has 15 residues. CDR3 amino acids: CASSPPGLPTYEQYF. CDR3 nucleotide sequence: TGTGCCAGCAGCCCCCCCGGACTACCGACCTACGAGCAGTACTTC.